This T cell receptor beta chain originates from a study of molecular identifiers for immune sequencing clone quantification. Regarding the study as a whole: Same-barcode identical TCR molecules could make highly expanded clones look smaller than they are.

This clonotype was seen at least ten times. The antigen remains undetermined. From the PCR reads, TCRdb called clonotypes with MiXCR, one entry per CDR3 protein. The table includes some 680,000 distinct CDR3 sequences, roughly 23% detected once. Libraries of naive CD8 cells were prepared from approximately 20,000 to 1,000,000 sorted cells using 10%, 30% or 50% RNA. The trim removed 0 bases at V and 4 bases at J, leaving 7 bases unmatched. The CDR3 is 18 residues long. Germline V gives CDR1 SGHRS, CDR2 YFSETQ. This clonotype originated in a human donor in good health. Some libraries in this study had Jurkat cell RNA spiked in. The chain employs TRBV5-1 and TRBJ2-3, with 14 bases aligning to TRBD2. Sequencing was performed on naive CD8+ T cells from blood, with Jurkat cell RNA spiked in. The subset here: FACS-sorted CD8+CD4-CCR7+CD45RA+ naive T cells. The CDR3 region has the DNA TGCGCCAGCAGCTTGGGACTAGCGGGAGGGCCAGGATCAGATACGCAGTATTTT. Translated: CASSLGLAGGPGSDTQYF.